The rows below give T cell receptor beta chains drawn from one sample of a study of cytomegalovirus exposure and HLA in healthy donors. The table came from immunoSEQ multiplex PCR; TCRdb's copy has only in-frame clones and leaves some out. The sample has roughly 130,000 clones; 60% to 75% are singletons. Sample: PBMCs. These receptor sequences come from a woman between 45 and 65 years old in good health and CMV-seropositive. Each CDR3 is given with its conserved first and last residue. A D gene is named only where the DNA matches it firmly. The size of a clone is reported for some rows only, either as once, few or many, or as a class for expanded clones.

size | J | V | D | CDR3 | DNA
- | TRBJ2-2 | TRBV7-6 | - | CASRLPPGAPGESYTGELFF | TGTGCCAGCAGACTCCCACCCGGGGCCCCGGGGGAGTCGTACACCGGGGAGCTGTTTTTT
- | TRBJ1-5 | TRBV19 | - | CASTSSSAQHF | TGTGCCAGTACTTCGTCGTCGGCCCAGCATTTT
- | TRBJ1-1 | TRBV19 | - | CASCFKGDTEAFF | TGTGCCAGTTGTTTTAAGGGGGACACTGAAGCTTTCTTT
- | TRBJ1-1 | TRBV18 | TRBD1 | CASSPTGRTEAFF | TGTGCCAGCTCCCCGACAGGGAGGACTGAAGCTTTCTTT
- | TRBJ2-3 | TRBV9 | - | CASSADSRTDTQYF | TGTGCCAGCAGCGCGGACTCTCGCACAGATACGCAGTATTTT
- | TRBJ1-1 | TRBV28 | TRBD1 | CASSLDSQGLAFF | TGTGCCAGCAGTTTAGATTCACAGGGGTTAGCTTTCTTT
- | TRBJ1-4 | TRBV2 | TRBD1 | CASTPGQYEKLFF | TGTGCCAGCACGCCGGGACAGTATGAAAAACTGTTTTTT
- | TRBJ1-1 | TRBV7-9 | - | CASSLGGGDTEAFF | TGTGCCAGCAGCTTGGGCGGGGGTGACACTGAAGCTTTCTTT
- | TRBJ2-5 | TRBV19 | TRBD1 | CASRRQGGKTQYF | TGTGCCAGTAGGAGACAGGGTGGGAAGACCCAGTACTTC
- | TRBJ2-1 | TRBV6-6 | TRBD1 | CASTADRGGHEQFF | TGTGCCAGCACCGCGGACAGGGGCGGCCATGAGCAGTTCTTC
- | TRBJ2-6 | TRBV5-1 | - | CASSLKAGRMTGANVLTF | TGCGCCAGCAGCTTGAAGGCGGGGCGGATGACTGGGGCCAACGTCCTGACTTTC
- | TRBJ1-4 | TRBV7-8 | - | CASSLQQVEKLFF | TGTGCCAGCAGCTTACAGCAGGTTGAAAAACTGTTTTTT
- | TRBJ2-7 | TRBV7-2 | TRBD2 | CASSLAGLRGQYF | TGTGCCAGCAGCTTAGCGGGACTAAGGGGGCAGTACTTC
once | TRBJ2-2 | TRBV5-6 | - | CASSLAGTGELFF | TGTGCCAGCAGCTTGGCCGGCACCGGGGAGCTGTTTTTT
- | TRBJ1-1 | TRBV6-5 | - | CASSYGWGVNTEAFF | TGTGCCAGCAGTTACGGGTGGGGGGTGAACACTGAAGCTTTCTTT
- | TRBJ2-1 | TRBV7-2 | TRBD2 | CASSLARSGGLYEQFF | TGTGCCAGCAGCTTAGCGCGGAGCGGGGGGTTGTATGAGCAGTTCTTC
- | TRBJ1-1 | TRBV7-9 | - | CASSLAGAANTEAFF | TGTGCCAGCAGCTTAGCAGGAGCAGCGAACACTGAAGCTTTCTTT
- | TRBJ2-7 | TRBV9 | TRBD1 | CASSPTTGAGEQYF | TGTGCCAGCAGCCCGACGACAGGGGCAGGGGAGCAGTACTTC
- | TRBJ1-3 | TRBV25-1 | - | CASSRQSSGNTIYF | TGTGCCAGCAGTAGACAGTCCTCTGGAAACACCATATATTTT
- | TRBJ2-3 | TRBV29-1 | - | CSSGHLTDTQYF | TGCAGCTCGGGACATCTCACAGATACGCAGTATTTT
- | TRBJ1-2 | TRBV7-2 | - | CASSLGGSTYGYTF | TGTGCCAGCAGCTTAGGGGGCAGCACCTATGGCTACACCTTC
- | TRBJ1-1 | TRBV5-4 | - | CASSLPGGAGVAFF | TGTGCCAGCAGCCTCCCTGGGGGGGCGGGTGTAGCTTTCTTT
- | TRBJ1-2 | TRBV11-3 | - | CASSQQGLYGYTF | TGTGCCAGCAGCCAACAGGGCCTCTATGGCTACACCTTC
- | TRBJ2-1 | TRBV30 | - | CAWSEKFDRNPYNEQFF | TGTGCCTGGAGTGAAAAATTCGACAGGAACCCCTACAATGAGCAGTTCTTC
- | TRBJ1-4 | TRBV7-8 | TRBD1 | CASSRQGEKLFF | TGTGCCAGCAGCCGACAGGGGGAAAAACTGTTTTTT
few | TRBJ2-5 | TRBV5-6 | - | CASSLYRGGDASETQYF | TGTGCCAGCAGCCTGTATAGGGGGGGGGACGCCTCGGAGACCCAGTACTTC
- | TRBJ2-5 | TRBV6-1 | TRBD2 | CASSEDGGAETQYF | TGTGCCAGCAGTGAAGACGGGGGGGCGGAGACCCAGTACTTC
- | TRBJ2-7 | TRBV2 | TRBD1 | CASRRDRTNYEQYF | TGTGCCAGCAGACGGGACAGGACGAACTACGAGCAGTACTTC
- | TRBJ2-7 | TRBV19 | TRBD1 | CATETGSEQYF | TGTGCCACTGAGACAGGGAGCGAGCAGTACTTC
- | TRBJ2-7 | TRBV13 | - | CASSLGRDTYEQYF | TGTGCCAGCAGCTTAGGCCGGGACACATACGAGCAGTACTTC
- | TRBJ1-1 | TRBV18 | TRBD1 | CASSLRDREAFF | TGTGCCAGCTCTCTCCGGGACAGAGAAGCTTTCTTT
- | TRBJ1-1 | TRBV10-3 | - | CAISEGQFGEAFF | TGTGCCATCAGTGAGGGACAATTTGGTGAAGCTTTCTTT
- | TRBJ1-2 | TRBV27 | - | CASRLISIPGYGYTF | TGTGCCAGCAGGCTTATCAGTATCCCAGGCTATGGCTACACCTTC
once | TRBJ2-5 | TRBV29-1 | - | CSGRVETQYF | TGCAGCGGTCGGGTGGAGACCCAGTACTTC
- | TRBJ1-2 | TRBV19 | - | CASSSPPGTLFGGYTF | TGTGCCAGTAGTAGCCCCCCCGGGACACTCTTTGGTGGCTACACCTTC
- | TRBJ2-2 | TRBV9 | TRBD1 | CASSVSLRGLGQAGELFF | TGTGCCAGCAGCGTATCCTTAAGGGGGCTAGGTCAGGCCGGGGAGCTGTTTTTT